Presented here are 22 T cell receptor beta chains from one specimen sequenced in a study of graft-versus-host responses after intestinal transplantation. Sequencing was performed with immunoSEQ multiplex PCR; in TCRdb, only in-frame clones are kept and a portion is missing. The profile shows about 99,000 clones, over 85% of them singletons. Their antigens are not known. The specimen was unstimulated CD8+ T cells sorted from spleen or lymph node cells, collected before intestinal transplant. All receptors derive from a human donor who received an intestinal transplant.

The CDR3 sequence is CASRQGANTGELFF. CDR3 coding DNA: TGTGCCAGCAGGCAGGGGGCGAACACCGGGGAGCTGTTTTTT. The rearrangement links TRBV6-5 to TRBJ2-2, with 7 bases fitting TRBD1. The trim removed 6 bases at V and 0 bases at J, leaving 1 base unmatched. Germline CDR1 and CDR2: MNHEY and SVGAGI. The CDR3 runs 14 residues.

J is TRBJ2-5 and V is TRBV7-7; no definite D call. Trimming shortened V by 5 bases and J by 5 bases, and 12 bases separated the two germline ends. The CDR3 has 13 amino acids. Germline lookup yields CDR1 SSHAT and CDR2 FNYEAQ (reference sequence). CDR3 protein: CASSPYLRETQYF. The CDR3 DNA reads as TGTGCCAGCAGCCCGTACCTTCGCGAGACCCAGTACTTC.

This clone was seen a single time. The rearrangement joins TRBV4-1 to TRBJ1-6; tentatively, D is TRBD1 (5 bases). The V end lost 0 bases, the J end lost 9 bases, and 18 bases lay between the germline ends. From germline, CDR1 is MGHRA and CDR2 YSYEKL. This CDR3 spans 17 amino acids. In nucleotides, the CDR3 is TGCGCCAGCAGCCAAGATTTAACAGGTTTAGGTTTTTCACCCCTCCACTTT. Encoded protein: CASSQDLTGLGFSPLHF.

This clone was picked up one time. CDR3 sequence: CASSQTGTQYEQYF. The CDR3 DNA reads TGTGCCAGCAGCCAGACCGGGACGCAGTACGAGCAGTACTTC. The chain couples TRBV7-6 to TRBJ2-7; D is perhaps TRBD1 or TRBD2 (5 bases each). Germline CDR1 and CDR2: SGHVS and FNYEAQ. The CDR3 consists of 14 residues. Trimming left V 5 bases short and J 4 bases short, with 15 bases between.

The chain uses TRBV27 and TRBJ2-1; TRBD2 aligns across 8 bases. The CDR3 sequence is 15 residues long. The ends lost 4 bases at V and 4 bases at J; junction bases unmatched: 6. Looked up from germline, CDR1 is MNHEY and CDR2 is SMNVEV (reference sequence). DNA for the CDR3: TGTGCCAGCAGTTATAGCGGGGATCTATACAATGAGCAGTTCTTC. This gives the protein CASSYSGDLYNEQFF.

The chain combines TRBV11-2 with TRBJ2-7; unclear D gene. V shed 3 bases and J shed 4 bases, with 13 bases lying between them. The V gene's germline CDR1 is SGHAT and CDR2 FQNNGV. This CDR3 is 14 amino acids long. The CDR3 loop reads CASSLGSLVYEQYF. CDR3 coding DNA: TGTGCCAGCAGCTTGGGGTCTCTTGTTTACGAGCAGTACTTC.

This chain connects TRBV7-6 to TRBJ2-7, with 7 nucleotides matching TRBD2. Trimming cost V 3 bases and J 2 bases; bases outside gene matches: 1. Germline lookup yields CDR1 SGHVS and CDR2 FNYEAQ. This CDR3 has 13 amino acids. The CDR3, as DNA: TGTGCCAGCAGCTTCAGCGGGGCCTACGAGCAGTACTTC. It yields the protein CASSFSGAYEQYF.

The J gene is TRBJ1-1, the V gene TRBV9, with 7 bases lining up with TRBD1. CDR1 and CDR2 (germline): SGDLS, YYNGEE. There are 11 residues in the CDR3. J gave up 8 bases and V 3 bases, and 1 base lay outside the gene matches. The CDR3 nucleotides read TGTGCCAGCAGCGAAGGGGGCGAAGCTTTCTTT. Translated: CASSEGGEAFF. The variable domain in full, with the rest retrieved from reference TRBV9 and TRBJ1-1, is DSGVTQTPKHLITATGQRVTLRCSPRSGDLSVYWYQQSLDQGLQFLIQYYNGEERAKGNILERFSAQQFPDLHSELNLSSLELGDSALYFCASSEGGEAFFGQGTRLTVV.

CDR3: CASRLHCGKTNEKLFF. The CDR3 nucleotides are TGTGCAAGTCGCTTACATTGCGGGAAAACTAATGAAAAACTGTTTTTT. The gene calls are TRBV12-2 and TRBJ1-4. TRBV12-2 is annotated as a pseudogene. The CDR3 is 16 residues long.

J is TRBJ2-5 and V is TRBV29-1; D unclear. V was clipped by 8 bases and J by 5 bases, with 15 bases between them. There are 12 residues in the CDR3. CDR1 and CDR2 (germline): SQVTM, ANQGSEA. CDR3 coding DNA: TGCAGCCTTTTATGGCCCGACGAGACCCAGTACTTC. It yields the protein CSLLWPDETQYF.

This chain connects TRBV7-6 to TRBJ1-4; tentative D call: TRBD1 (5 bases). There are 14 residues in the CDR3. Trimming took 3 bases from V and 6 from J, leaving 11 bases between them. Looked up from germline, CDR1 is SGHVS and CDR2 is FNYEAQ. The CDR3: CASSFSDSYEKLFF. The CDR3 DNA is TGTGCCAGCAGCTTTTCTGACAGCTATGAAAAACTGTTTTTT.

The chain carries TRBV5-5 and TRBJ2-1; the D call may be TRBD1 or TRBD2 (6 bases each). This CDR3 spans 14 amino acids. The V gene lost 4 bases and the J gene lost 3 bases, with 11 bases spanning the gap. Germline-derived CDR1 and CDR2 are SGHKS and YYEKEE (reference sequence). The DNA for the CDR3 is TGTGCCAGCAGCAGTGGGGGGCTCTACAATGAGCAGTTCTTC. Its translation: CASSSGGLYNEQFF.

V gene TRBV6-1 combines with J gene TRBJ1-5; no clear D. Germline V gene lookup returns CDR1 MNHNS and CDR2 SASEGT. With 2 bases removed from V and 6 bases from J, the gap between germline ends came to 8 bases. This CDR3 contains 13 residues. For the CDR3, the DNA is TGTGCCAGCAGTGAATTTGGTGGTCAGCCCCAGCATTTT. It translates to CASSEFGGQPQHF.

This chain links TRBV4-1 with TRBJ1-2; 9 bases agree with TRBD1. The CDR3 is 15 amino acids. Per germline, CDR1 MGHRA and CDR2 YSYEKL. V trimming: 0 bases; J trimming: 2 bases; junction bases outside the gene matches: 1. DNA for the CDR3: TGCGCCAGCAGCCAAGAGGGGACAGGGAACTATGGCTACACCTTC. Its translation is CASSQEGTGNYGYTF.

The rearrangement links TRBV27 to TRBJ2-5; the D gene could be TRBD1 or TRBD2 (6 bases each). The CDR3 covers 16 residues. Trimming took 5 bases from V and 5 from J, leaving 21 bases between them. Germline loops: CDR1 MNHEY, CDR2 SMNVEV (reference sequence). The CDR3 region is CASSGSRWAGGETQYF. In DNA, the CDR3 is TGTGCCAGCAGTGGCAGCCGCTGGGCCGGGGGCGAGACCCAGTACTTC.

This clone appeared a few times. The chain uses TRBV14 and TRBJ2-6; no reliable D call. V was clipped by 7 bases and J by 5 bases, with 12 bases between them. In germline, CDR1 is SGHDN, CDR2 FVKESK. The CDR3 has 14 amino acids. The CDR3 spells CASILSLWANVLTF. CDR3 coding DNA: TGTGCCAGCATCTTGTCCCTCTGGGCCAACGTCCTGACTTTC.

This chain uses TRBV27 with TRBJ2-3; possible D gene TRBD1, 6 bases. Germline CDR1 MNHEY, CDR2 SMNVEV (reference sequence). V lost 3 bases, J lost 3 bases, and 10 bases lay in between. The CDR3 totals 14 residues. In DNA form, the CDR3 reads TGTGCCAGCAGTTTTGTAAGGGGGACAGATACGCAGTATTTT. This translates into CASSFVRGTDTQYF.

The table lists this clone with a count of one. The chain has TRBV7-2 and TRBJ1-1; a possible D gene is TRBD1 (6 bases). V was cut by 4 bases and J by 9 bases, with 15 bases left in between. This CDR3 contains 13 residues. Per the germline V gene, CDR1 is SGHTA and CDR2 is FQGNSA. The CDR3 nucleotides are TGTGCCAGCAGCTCCACCCCTGGACAGAAAGCTTTCTTT. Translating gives CASSSTPGQKAFF.

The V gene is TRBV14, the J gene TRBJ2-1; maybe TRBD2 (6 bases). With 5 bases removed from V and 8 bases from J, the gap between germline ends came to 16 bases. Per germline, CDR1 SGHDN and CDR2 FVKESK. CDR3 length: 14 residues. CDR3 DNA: TGTGCCAGCAGCAGAGGGGCAGCGGGCCATGAGCAGTTCTTC. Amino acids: CASSRGAAGHEQFF.

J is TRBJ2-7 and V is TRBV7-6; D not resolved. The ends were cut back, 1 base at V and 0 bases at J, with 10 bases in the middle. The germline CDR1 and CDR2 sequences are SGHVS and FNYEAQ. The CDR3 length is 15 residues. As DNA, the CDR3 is TGTGCCAGCAGCTTAGAAATTGGTAGCTCCTACGAGCAGTACTTC. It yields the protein CASSLEIGSSYEQYF.

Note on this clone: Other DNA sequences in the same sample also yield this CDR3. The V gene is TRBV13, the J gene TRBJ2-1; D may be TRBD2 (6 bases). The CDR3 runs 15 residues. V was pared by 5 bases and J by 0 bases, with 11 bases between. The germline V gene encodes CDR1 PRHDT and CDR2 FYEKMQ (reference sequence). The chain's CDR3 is CASSPGLSSYNEQFF. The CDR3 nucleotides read TGTGCCAGCAGCCCGGGACTGAGCTCCTACAATGAGCAGTTCTTC.

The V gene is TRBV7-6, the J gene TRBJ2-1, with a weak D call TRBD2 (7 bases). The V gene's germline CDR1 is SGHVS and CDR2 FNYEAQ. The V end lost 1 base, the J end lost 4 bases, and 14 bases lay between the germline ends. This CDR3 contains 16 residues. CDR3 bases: TGTGCCAGCAGCTTAGAGGGGGGGCCGGGATACAATGAGCAGTTCTTC. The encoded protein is CASSLEGGPGYNEQFF. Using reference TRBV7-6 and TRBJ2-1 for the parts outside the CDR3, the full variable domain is GAGVSQSPRYKVTKRGQDVALRCDPISGHVSLYWYRQALGQGPEFLTYFNYEAQQDKSGLPNDRFSAERPEGSISTLTIQRTEQRDSAMYRCASSLEGGPGYNEQFFGPGTRLTVL.